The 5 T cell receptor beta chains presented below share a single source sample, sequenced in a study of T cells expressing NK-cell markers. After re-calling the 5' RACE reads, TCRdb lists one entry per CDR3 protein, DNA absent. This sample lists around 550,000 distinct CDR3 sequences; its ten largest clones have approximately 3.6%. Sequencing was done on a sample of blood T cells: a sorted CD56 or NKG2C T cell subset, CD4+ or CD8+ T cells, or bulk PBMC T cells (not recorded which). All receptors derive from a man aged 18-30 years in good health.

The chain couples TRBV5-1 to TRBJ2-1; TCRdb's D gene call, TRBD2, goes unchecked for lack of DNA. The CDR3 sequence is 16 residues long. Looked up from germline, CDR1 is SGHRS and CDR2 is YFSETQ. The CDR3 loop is CASSFLTSGNNNEQFF.

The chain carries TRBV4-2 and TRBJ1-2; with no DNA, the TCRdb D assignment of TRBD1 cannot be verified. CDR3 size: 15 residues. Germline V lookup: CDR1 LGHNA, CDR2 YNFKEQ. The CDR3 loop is CASSQRRDRADGYTF.

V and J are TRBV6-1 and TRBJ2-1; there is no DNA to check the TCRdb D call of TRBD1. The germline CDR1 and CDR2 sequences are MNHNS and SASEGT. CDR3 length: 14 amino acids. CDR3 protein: CASSGRDRVNEQFF.

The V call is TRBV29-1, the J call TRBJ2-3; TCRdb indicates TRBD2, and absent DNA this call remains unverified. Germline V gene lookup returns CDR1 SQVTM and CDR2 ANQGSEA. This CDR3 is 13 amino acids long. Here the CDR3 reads CSVRRTAGDTQYF.

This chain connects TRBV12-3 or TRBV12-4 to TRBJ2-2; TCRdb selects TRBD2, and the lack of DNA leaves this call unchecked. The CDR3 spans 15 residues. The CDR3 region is CAAGEGEGGPGELFF.